This paragraph covers one TCR beta chain sequence. Its antigen specificity is not known. There are no base qualities to consult, and no much larger clone falls within one base. The sample belongs to a study of PD-L1 blockade in urothelial cancer (dated by TCRdb to between 2016 and 2019). In the study overall: All patients started therapy at some point between 2014 and 2016 and received atezolizumab 1,200 mg intravenously every 3 weeks. About nine tenths of the roughly 29 patients were identified as males with urothelial cancer of bladder origin, and a prior smoking history was reported by 18 of 29 patients. An ECOG performance status of 0 or 1 was recorded for the patients, and 0 to 3 prior chemotherapy regimens had been received by the patients. Blood samples were analyzed 3 weeks after the start of treatment (second dose) and 6 weeks after the start of treatment. Blood samples gave median yields of about 150,000 T cells and approximately 80,000 unique TCRs, along with a median clonality of approximately 0.084. The study, an exploratory multi-omic analysis, examined somatic, immune and clinical correlates of response to PD-L1 blockade with atezolizumab in urothelial cancer. Pretreatment tumor samples and matched peripheral blood, collected serially before and after atezolizumab treatment, underwent TCR sequencing. Durable clinical benefit was defined as a progression-free survival longer than 6 months, and TCR features were additionally tested against progression-free survival and overall survival. In the same patients, whole exome sequencing and RNA sequencing of pretreatment tumors were performed in addition to TCR sequencing. Durable clinical benefit was achieved by nine patients but not by the remaining 20. Pretreatment blood TCR-seq was available for about 30 patients, at least one posttreatment blood collection was obtained for about 24 patients, and tumor TCR-seq was available for about 24 patients.

Explained via the paper, the time point label denotes: pretreatment peripheral blood. The cohort included 29 patients with locally advanced or metastatic urothelial carcinoma who were treated at Memorial Sloan Kettering on a trial protocol. Peripheral blood mononuclear cells were collected from each patient pretreatment and during treatment, giving between 1 and 8 total time points per patient. The Qiagen DNeasy Blood extraction kit was used to purify genomic DNA from total PBMCs and tumor samples. Collected pretreatment and during treatment, PBMCs were isolated and stored as previously described. CDR1 LNHDA and CDR2 SQIVND are derived from the germline V gene (reference sequence). The junction shows trimming of 2 bases on V and 10 bases on J, plus 12 bases between the germline ends. Measured from the cysteine to the phenylalanine, the CDR3 is 13 residues long. The CDR3 DNA has 39 bases and is translated from base 1.

What the authors observed across the whole study: A pretreatment peripheral blood TCR clonality below the median was linked to improved progression-free and overall survival. Among patients with durable benefit, tumor-associated TCR clones showed greater expansion in peripheral blood 3 weeks after treatment started (n ≈ 22, p = 0.022). Because the sample size was small (n of about 30) and many exploratory analyses were performed, the results are intended to be hypothesis-generating.

Synthetic TCR analog templates were spiked into each PCR so that absolute template abundance could be estimated from read counts. TCRbeta CDR3 regions were amplified from genomic DNA with bias-controlled V and J gene primers using the immunoSEQ assay. Sequencing of rearranged TCRbeta segments was performed at approximately 20X coverage. In the paper's pipeline: Sequencing errors were corrected by clustering and CDR3s were annotated against IMGT to assign V, D and J genes. Out-of-frame and stop-codon sequences were excluded, and only productive TCRbeta rearrangements were used in downstream analyses. Clonality was calculated as one minus the Shannon entropy normalized by the log of the number of unique productive sequences. Fisher's exact test with Benjamini-Hochberg correction, using a cutoff of adjusted p below 0.01, was how clones that differed between time points or between blood and tumor were identified. The clones in this table, taken by TCRdb from immuneACCESS, are in-frame only. Not every clone is retained; where verified, under half of the shortfall comes from an unresolved V gene, and the cause of the rest is unknown. For V, J and clone size, that table is used; D and trimming come from the DNA. Present in this sample are 30,000 to 40,000 clones, roughly 82% of which were seen just once. The ten biggest clones cover 6.8% of the sample.

The clonotype comes from a man between 60 and 75 years old with urothelial cancer. The chain employs TRBV19 and TRBJ2-1; the D gene is perhaps TRBD2, from 5 matching bases. The sequences come from PBMCs, collected around atezolizumab (anti-PD-L1) treatment. The CDR3 protein: CASSIREGGEQFF. The DNA sequence is TGTGCCAGTAGTATAAGAGAGGGCGGGGAGCAGTTCTTC.